This T cell receptor beta chain is from a study of human T cells and chemical hapten exposure (dated by TCRdb to the early 2020s). For context, the study as a whole: Libraries were pooled for sequencing, and per-sample TCR yields varied mainly because of small differences in library volumes within the pool. Peripheral blood TCR repertoire changes were tracked in vivo in alopecia patients during primary and secondary sensitization to the hapten diphenylcyclopropenone (DPC). For every blood RNA sample, sequencing covered both the TCR alpha and TCR beta chains.

This clonotype has at least ten counts. Which antigen it targets is not known. Per-base quality was not reported, and no clone a single base away is much larger than it. The time point label, read with the paper, signifies: healthy volunteer bleed at 6 weeks. Total RNA was isolated from unfractionated whole blood collected in Tempus Blood RNA tubes. As TCR sequencing controls, about 5 healthy volunteers were used, with blood taken at day 0, 2 weeks and 6 weeks. Library construction relied on RACE. Instrument used: NextSeq 500. During library preparation, unique molecular identifiers were attached to individual cDNA molecules so that TCRs could be counted in a quantitative, reproducible way. On the study's bioinformatics: Samples had a median of 95,638 TCRs, with a range from roughly 23,224 to 700,000. V, J and CDR3 annotation of the TCR reads was performed with the Decombinator software suite. To make PS versus PT1 abundance plots, every sample was subsampled to the same number of TCRs (28,000). Expanded TCRs were defined as absent before sensitization and observed at least eight times at the 2-week time point. The public reads were quality trimmed at Q25 with fastp and then assembled into clones with MiXCR by TCRdb, keeping productive beta chains. Each CDR3 protein appears once, grouped with its most common genes and DNA. TCRdb's processing, not the study's, gives the V and J calls here. The sample records roughly 75,000 distinct CDR3 sequences, 8.5% to 10% of which are singletons. The top ten hold approximately 1.5% of the sample.

V loses 4 bases, J loses 0 bases, and the germline ends lie 10 bases apart. Its CDR3 holds 14 amino acids, cysteine through phenylalanine. Left in the record is the CDR3 DNA by itself, 42 bases read in frame from the first base. Here is what the overall study found, with its caveats: After repeated subsampling, the strength of the expansion versus patch-test correlation and the threshold at which it became significant changed. The number of TCRs above 1 in 1000 frequency did not change with DPC sensitization; there was no evidence of global repertoire structure alterations.

The chain employs TRBV12-3 or TRBV12-4 and TRBJ2-7, with no D gene named confidently. The clonotype originates from a female donor in good health. Some clones in this sample may be carry-over from other donors' samples. Source material: whole blood. The DNA sequence reads TGTGCCAGCAGTTGGACCCTAAGCTCCTACGAGCAGTACTTC. Its translation reads: CASSWTLSSYEQYF.